This entry lists 10 T cell receptor beta chains sequenced from one sample in a study of beta chain features in type 1 diabetes. Study results and caveats: Shortening of TCRB CDR3s, moderate but significant, appeared in all four CD4+ subsets of Type 1 diabetes patients.

These receptors have no known antigen. The entirety of the isolated RNA underwent reverse transcription, so expressed TCRB transcripts were sequenced. Sequencing used immunoSEQ multiplex PCR; TCRdb keeps in-frame clones, though not all of them. The table has 630,000 or so clones, around 15% seen once. The material sequenced was naive CD4+ T cells from blood. Source of these receptors: a man younger than 35 with type 1 diabetes.

This clone was seen only a few times. V is TRBV4-3 and J is TRBJ1-2; no definite D call. There are 13 residues in the CDR3. Trimming left V 5 bases short and J 2 bases short, with 9 bases between. The V gene's germline CDR1 is LGHNA and CDR2 YSLEER. CDR3 in DNA: TGCGCCAGCAGCACCCGGATCAACTATGGCTACACCTTC. Amino acid sequence: CASSTRINYGYTF.

This clone has only a few counts. The chain has TRBV5-6 and TRBJ2-5; D call uncertain. The J call may be incorrect, as the DNA end agrees better with TRBJ2-7. Per the germline V gene, CDR1 is SGHDT and CDR2 is YYEEEE. This CDR3 is built from 11 residues. The CDR3 protein is CASSFEHEQYF. The CDR3 DNA sequence: TGTGCCAGCAGCTTCGAGCACGAGCAGTACTTC.

The chain recombines TRBV30 with TRBJ2-5, with TRBD2 matching over 11 bases. The germline V gene encodes CDR1 GTSNPN and CDR2 SVGIG (reference sequence). Trimming removed 0 bases from V and 5 bases from J; junction bases left unmatched: 5. CDR3 length equals 15 residues. The chain's CDR3 is CAWSVLSGGAETQYF. The DNA for the CDR3 is TGTGCCTGGAGTGTCCTTAGCGGGGGGGCCGAGACCCAGTACTTC.

This clone was seen only a few times. In DNA form, the CDR3 reads TGTGCCTGGAGTGGGGACAACAGCTACAATGAGCAGTTCTTC. Translating it yields CAWSGDNSYNEQFF. The chain uses TRBV30 and TRBJ2-1, with a tentative D call TRBD1 (6 bases). This CDR3 contains 14 residues. Looked up from germline, CDR1 is GTSNPN and CDR2 is SVGIG (reference sequence). Trimming took off 1 base at V and 3 bases at J, with 10 bases between the two ends.

This clone was observed a handful of times. The V gene is TRBV20-1, the J gene TRBJ2-2; no clear D. The CDR3 loop spans 11 amino acids. Germline assignment: CDR1 DFQATT and CDR2 SNEGSKA (reference sequence). V gave up 6 bases and J gave up 5 bases, with 7 bases separating them. The CDR3 is CSAARTGELFF. DNA for the CDR3: TGCAGTGCAGCACGGACCGGGGAGCTGTTTTTT.

The V call is TRBV28, the J call TRBJ1-2; D unresolved. V lost 6 bases to trimming and J lost 7 bases, with 12 bases between them. The germline V gene encodes CDR1 MDHEN and CDR2 SYDVKM. The CDR3 sequence is 12 residues long. CDR3 DNA sequence: TGTGCCAGCAGCCTGGCAGATCGTGGCTACACCTTC. Its translation: CASSLADRGYTF.

This chain uses TRBV27 with TRBJ1-2, with 7 bases aligning to TRBD1. Trimming removed 5 bases from V and 6 bases from J; junction bases left unmatched: 12. In germline, CDR1 is MNHEY, CDR2 SMNVEV (reference sequence). This CDR3 is 15 amino acids long. CDR3 amino acids: CASSPIQGRRDGYTF. In nucleotides, the CDR3 is TGTGCCAGCAGTCCCATACAGGGGAGACGGGATGGCTACACCTTC.

This chain links TRBV7-2 with TRBJ2-7, with unresolved D. The germline V and J ends were trimmed by 5 bases and 3 bases, with 14 bases remaining between them. Germline V gene lookup returns CDR1 SGHTA and CDR2 FQGNSA. This CDR3 comprises 14 residues. DNA for the CDR3: TGTGCCAGCAGCCGTCAGGACGGATACTACGAGCAGTACTTC. The encoded protein is CASSRQDGYYEQYF.

This rearrangement joins TRBV7-2 to TRBJ2-1; 9 bases are a match to TRBD1. Germline CDR1 reads SGHTA; CDR2 reads FQGNSA. The CDR3 spans 16 residues. V was clipped by 4 bases and J by 2 bases; unmatched bases: 6. The CDR3, as DNA: TGTGCCAGCAGCTCACGACAGGGGGGAACCTACAATGAGCAGTTCTTC. Translating gives CASSSRQGGTYNEQFF.

This clone was picked up a small number of times. The chain recombines TRBV4-3 with TRBJ2-7; 8 bases line up with TRBD1. The J segment lost 4 bases and the V segment lost 1 base, leaving 3 bases of the junction unmatched. CDR1 is LGHNA and CDR2 is YSLEER in the germline V gene. The CDR3 is 14 amino acids. The CDR3 here is CASSQAGTGYEQYF. The CDR3 DNA reads TGCGCCAGCAGCCAAGCGGGGACAGGATACGAGCAGTACTTC.